Listed here are 27 T cell receptor beta chains from one sample, sequenced in a study of CD8+CD57+ T cells in acquired aplastic anemia. TCR beta VDJ and CDR3 were profiled, and genomic DNA was the template. TCRdb re-derived calls from the reads in MiXCR, one entry per CDR3 protein. This sample has about 420,000 distinct CDR3 sequences, with 55% to 75% found just once. Material for sequencing was sorted CD4+, CD8+, or CD8+CD57+ T cells (not recorded which) from PBMCs. The origin of the receptors is a human donor in good health, serving as a control.

The chain uses TRBV7-8 and TRBJ1-5; unclear D gene. This CDR3 comprises 15 residues. Germline V gene lookup returns CDR1 SGHVS and CDR2 FQNEAQ. The V and J ends lost 5 bases and 15 bases respectively, with 26 bases between them. CDR3 DNA: TGTGCCAGCAGCAGAGTGACCCTGGTCACTCAGCCAGGGCATTTT. Amino acid sequence: CASSRVTLVTQPGHF.

This chain joins TRBV20-1 and TRBJ2-2; 9 bases map to TRBD2. This CDR3 contains 15 residues. The V gene end was trimmed by 3 bases and the J gene end by 0 bases; junction bases not matched to a gene: 2. Germline V gene data show CDR1 as DFQATT and CDR2 as SNEGSKA (reference sequence). This chain's CDR3 is CSASASGTNTGELFF. As DNA, the CDR3 is TGCAGTGCTAGCGCTAGCGGGACGAACACCGGGGAGCTGTTTTTT.

This chain connects TRBV29-1 to TRBJ2-1, with a possible D match to TRBD2 (5 bases). CDR3 length equals 15 residues. Germline values: CDR1 SQVTM, CDR2 ANQGSEA. CDR3 loop: CSVKGGRGSYDEYFF. The CDR3 bases are TGCAGTGTTAAAGGTGGACGGGGTTCCTACGATGAGTACTTCTTC.

This clonotype was observed a handful of times. The chain joins TRBV11-1 to TRBJ1-3; D is unresolved. The germline gives CDR1 SGHAT, CDR2 FQDESV (reference sequence). CDR3 length: 12 amino acids. The V end lost 3 bases, the J end lost 8 bases, and 8 bases lay between the germline ends. CDR3 in amino acids: CASSFLLDTIYF. The CDR3 DNA sequence: TGTGCCAGCAGCTTTCTCTTGGACACCATATATTTT.

This clonotype occurred many times. This chain uses TRBV7-2 with TRBJ2-1; 12 bases align to TRBD2. Germline loops: CDR1 SGHTA, CDR2 FQGNSA. The CDR3 extends over 15 amino acids. V lost 3 bases and J lost 4; bases outside the gene matches: 1. The CDR3 protein is CASSLTSGGYNEQFF. In nucleotides, the CDR3 is TGTGCCAGCAGCTTGACTAGCGGGGGATACAATGAGCAGTTCTTC.

The CDR3 DNA follows: TGTGCCAGCAGCTCGGGAGGGGCGAACCCCTACGAGCAGTACTTC. This sequence encodes CASSSGGANPYEQYF. This chain links TRBV7-8 with TRBJ2-7; 8 nucleotides align to TRBD2. The CDR3 is 15 residues long. Germline V lookup: CDR1 SGHVS, CDR2 FQNEAQ. Trimming cost V 4 bases and J 2 bases; bases outside gene matches: 7.

In its sample, this clonotype was seen many times. This rearrangement joins TRBV12-3 or TRBV12-4 to TRBJ1-1; D gene ambiguous. V gave up 9 bases and J gave up 1 base, with 12 bases separating them. This CDR3 contains 13 residues. The CDR3 DNA is TGTGCCAGTAGCCCCCGGGGGAACACTGAAGCTTTCTTT. Amino acids: CASSPRGNTEAFF.

This clonotype was seen more than once but under ten times. The chain carries TRBV7-8 and TRBJ2-7, with D maybe TRBD2 (7 bases). Trimming left V 3 bases short and J 3 bases short, with 18 bases between. The CDR3 covers 16 residues. CDR1 and CDR2 (germline): SGHVS, FQNEAQ. CDR3 coding DNA: TGTGCCAGCAGCTTGGGGGGGGGGGGGGGCTACTACGAGCAGTACTTC. As protein: CASSLGGGGGYYEQYF.

The chain is built from TRBV5-1 and TRBJ1-5; D call uncertain. The V end lost 0 bases, the J end lost 6 bases, and 10 bases lay between the germline ends. The CDR3 runs to 14 residues. Germline V CDR1 and CDR2: SGHRS, YFSETQ. For the CDR3, the DNA is TGCGCCAGCAGCTTGGAGAGTGGAGGTCAGCCCCAGCATTTT. This sequence encodes CASSLESGGQPQHF.

The V call is TRBV7-2, the J call TRBJ1-1; perhaps TRBD1 as D (6 bases). CDR1 and CDR2 (germline): SGHTA, FQGNSA. CDR3 length equals 15 residues. Trimming shortened V by 1 base and J by 3 bases, and 12 bases separated the two germline ends. This CDR3 is CASSLVGRGDTEAFF. The CDR3 region has the DNA TGTGCCAGCAGCTTAGTCGGAAGGGGGGACACTGAAGCTTTCTTT.

As for this clonotype: A read error may produce the germline difference seen at one junction end. The chain carries TRBV7-9 and TRBJ2-7; D is perhaps TRBD2 (5 bases). This CDR3 region has 11 residues. Germline V gene sequence: CDR1 SEHNR, CDR2 FQNEAQ (reference sequence). The CDR3 nucleotides read TGCAGCGGCAGCTCAGCCTACGAGCAGTACTTC. Protein sequence: CSGSSAYEQYF.

This clonotype was observed a few times. This chain uses TRBV10-3 with TRBJ1-2; 8 bases fit TRBD1. The CDR3 totals 17 residues. The V gene end was trimmed by 0 bases and the J gene end by 3 bases; junction bases not matched to a gene: 9. Germline CDR1 and CDR2: ENHRY and SYGVKD. The CDR3 is CAISESIQGARDYGYTF. The CDR3 nucleotides read TGTGCCATCAGTGAGTCGATCCAGGGGGCGCGGGACTATGGCTACACCTTC.

About this clonotype itself: Lacking the conserved final phenylalanine or tryptophan, this CDR3 likely reflects a read error. The DNA is left out, because the CDR3 cannot be placed on it with certainty; the CDR3 is given as TCRdb lists it. The chain employs TRBV19 and TRBJ1-3. The length of the CDR3 is 16 amino acids, counting both ends. Looked up from germline, CDR1 is LNHDA and CDR2 is SQIVND (reference sequence). The CDR3 sequence is CASMPGGAREQFFGPV.

This clonotype turned up a few times. The chain couples TRBV19 to TRBJ2-7; D tentatively fits TRBD1 or TRBD2 (5 bases each). Germline lookup yields CDR1 LNHDA and CDR2 SQIVND (reference sequence). The CDR3 spans 14 residues. V lost 3 bases to trimming and J lost 6 bases, with 15 bases between them. CDR3 sequence (DNA): TGTGCCAGTAGTATTGGATTTCAGGGACGCGAGCAGTACTTC. Translation: CASSIGFQGREQYF.

At least ten counts were recorded for this clonotype. The V gene is TRBV11-3, the J gene TRBJ2-3; D gene ambiguous. This CDR3 region has 14 residues. V shed 4 bases and J shed 0 bases, with 8 bases lying between them. Germline V gene sequence: CDR1 SGHNT, CDR2 YENEEA. The CDR3 is CASSSGRSTDTQYF. Written as DNA, the CDR3 is TGTGCCAGCAGCTCCGGACGGAGCACAGATACGCAGTATTTT.

V usage is TRBV9 and J usage is TRBJ1-6; 9 bases are shared with TRBD1. Germline V gene lookup returns CDR1 SGDLS and CDR2 YYNGEE. CDR3 length: 17 amino acids. Trimming took 2 bases from V and 0 from J; bases not matched to a gene: 3. The CDR3 sequence is CASSVGTGSSYNSPLHF. As DNA, the CDR3 is TGTGCCAGCAGCGTCGGGACAGGGAGCTCCTATAATTCACCCCTCCACTTT.

V and J are TRBV5-6 and TRBJ1-4; weak D call: TRBD1 (5 bases). From germline, CDR1 is SGHDT and CDR2 YYEEEE. V was trimmed by 4 bases and J by 8 bases, leaving 18 bases between them. The length of the CDR3 is 15 residues. DNA for the CDR3: TGTGCCAGCAGCCGTCCGGGCGCGTCAGGGGAAAAACTGTTTTTT. Translation gives CASSRPGASGEKLFF.

This clonotype was seen at least ten times. The genes are TRBV4-2 and TRBJ1-4; 7 bases are a match to TRBD1. The CDR3 length is 17 residues. With 7 bases clipped from V and 5 bases from J, the junction kept 16 bases outside the gene matches. Germline V gene data show CDR1 as LGHNA and CDR2 as YNFKEQ. CDR3 protein: CASTLRQGGRQNEKLFF. For the CDR3, the DNA is TGTGCCAGCACCCTGCGGCAGGGGGGTCGACAAAATGAAAAACTGTTTTTT.

The gene calls are TRBV7-4 and TRBJ2-3; 9 nucleotides agree with TRBD1. CDR1 and CDR2 from the germline V gene are SGHVT and SQSDAQ. CDR3 length: 17 residues. With 5 bases clipped from V and 1 base from J, the junction kept 10 bases outside the gene matches. The DNA for the CDR3 is TGTGCCAGCAGCCCCTCCGGGACAGGGATGGGCACAGATACGCAGTATTTT. It specifies CASSPSGTGMGTDTQYF.

The chain combines TRBV24-1 with TRBJ2-5; weak D call: TRBD1 (7 bases). CDR3 length equals 13 residues. Germline CDR1 is KGHDR and CDR2 is SFDVKD. Trimming shortened V by 5 bases and J by 9 bases, and 15 bases separated the two germline ends. The CDR3 region is CATSGGAGTAQYF. The CDR3 DNA reads as TGTGCCACCAGTGGGGGGGCTGGGACAGCCCAGTACTTC.

This chain connects TRBV19 to TRBJ1-2, with 8 positions matching TRBD1. Trimming took 9 bases from V and 4 from J; bases not matched to a gene: 13. The CDR3 has 15 residues. Germline V gene lookup returns CDR1 LNHDA and CDR2 SQIVND (reference sequence). The CDR3 bases are TGTGCCAGCAAAGAGGACAGGGAATATACCTATGGCTACACCTTC. It translates to CASKEDREYTYGYTF.

A note on this clonotype: One end of the junction fails to match germline, which may point to a read error. This chain links TRBV7-8 with TRBJ1-2; 7 bases are shared with TRBD1. Germline V gene lookup returns CDR1 SGHVS and CDR2 FQNEAQ. The CDR3 extends over 14 amino acids. In DNA, the CDR3 is TGTGCCACCAGCGAGCCTGACAGGGTAGGCGGCTACACCTTC. Its translation: CATSEPDRVGGYTF.

The chain uses TRBV20-1 and TRBJ1-4; possibly TRBD1 for D (5 bases). The germline V gene encodes CDR1 DFQATT and CDR2 SNEGSKA (reference sequence). Trimming left V 4 bases short and J 7 bases short, with 16 bases between. The length of the CDR3 is 14 residues. The CDR3 bases are TGCAGTGCTAACGTACCGGGACCGGGTGAAAAACTGTTTTTT. Residues: CSANVPGPGEKLFF.

The chain joins TRBV2 to TRBJ2-1; 8 bases are shared with TRBD2. From germline, CDR1 is SNHLY and CDR2 FYNNEI. With 6 bases clipped from V and 5 bases from J, the junction kept 6 bases outside the gene matches. This CDR3 is 14 amino acids long. The DNA of the CDR3 is TGTGCCAGCAGGGGACTAGATTCAGACAATGAGCAGTTCTTC. Translated, it gives CASRGLDSDNEQFF.

This clonotype occurred many times. The genes are TRBV11-3 and TRBJ2-7; D possibly matches TRBD1 or TRBD2 (5 bases each). The germline gives CDR1 SGHNT, CDR2 YENEEA. The CDR3 has 14 residues. Deletions cut 1 base from V and 0 bases from J, with 7 bases between. This CDR3 is CASSLGDRSYEQYF. The CDR3 nucleotides read TGTGCCAGCAGCTTAGGGGACCGCTCCTACGAGCAGTACTTC.

The genes are TRBV12-3 or TRBV12-4 and TRBJ2-5; TRBD1 aligns across 8 bases. The CDR3 is made up of 14 amino acids. The V segment lost 6 bases and the J segment 8 bases; nucleotides outside the gene matches: 11. The CDR3 is CASRTRTGSVTQYF. CDR3 sequence (DNA): TGTGCCAGCAGAACCCGGACAGGGAGTGTTACCCAGTACTTC.

About this clonotype itself: Since no conserved phenylalanine or tryptophan closes the CDR3, a read error is the likely cause. It is unclear where the CDR3 begins or ends on the DNA, so no DNA is shown, and the CDR3 is as TCRdb lists it. The rearrangement uses TRBV10-3 and TRBJ2-7; the D call in the table, TRBD1, was not verified against the DNA. Looked up from germline, CDR1 is ENHRY and CDR2 is SYGVKD. The CDR3 length equals 15 residues, ends included. The CDR3 spells CAISLQGEHNYTFGS.